This record covers a single T cell receptor beta chain. This clone has a single count. This clone's antigen is unknown. Base qualities are not recorded, but no much larger clone differs from it by a single base. CDR1 ENHRY and CDR2 SYGVKD were looked up in the germline V gene. Unmatched junction bases come to 2, with V trimmed by 0 bases and J by 4 bases. Inclusive of the bounding cysteine and phenylalanine, the CDR3 is 15 residues long. Only the CDR3 DNA is retained, 45 bases long and in frame from the first base. This sample was taken from a study of blood T cell repertoires in COVID-19 (dated by TCRdb to 2020 to 2022). With regard to the full study: The collaborator samples originated in the United States, Italy and Spain and spanned the acute and convalescent phases of COVID-19. The material from the prospective study consisted of cDNA or gDNA derived from T cells, B-cell-depleted T cells, or PBMCs. The dataset comprised deeply sampled blood TCRbeta repertoires from subjects exposed to, actively infected with, or recovered from COVID-19. A freely available public database, intended as a resource for researchers studying the immune response to SARS-CoV-2, is where the repertoires were released. Samples came from the ongoing ImmuneRACE study (first 160 participants) plus 1,254 subjects from 6 global collaborators. The sample metadata nearly always contained a de-identified subject ID, COVID-19 status, age in years and sex. Where available, HLA class I and class II types were taken from metadata supplied by the sample provider and were not determined by assay-based typing. Study-level results and caveats: The quantity of clinical and demographic metadata differed by source and by participant and was supplied without curation.

The collaborating institutions used their own protocols to collect whole blood in K2EDTA tubes. Collaborator samples were shipped for TCRbeta analysis as frozen whole blood, isolated PBMCs, or DNA extracted from either sample type. TCRbeta CDR3 regions were amplified from genomic DNA using the immunoSEQ Assay, a bias-controlled multiplex PCR. On the authors' methods: Within the assay, amplification of reference gene primers was used to estimate how many nucleated cells each sample contained. Sequence reads were collapsed and filtered to measure the absolute abundance of every unique TCRbeta CDR3 rearrangement. For each sample, productive Simpson clonality was calculated as the square root of Simpson's diversity index across productive rearrangements. The table was pulled from immuneACCESS by TCRdb, which kept in-frame rearrangements only. Such tables lose some clones; where checked, under half of the loss comes from unresolved V genes, and the rest has no known cause. V and J calls and clone size come straight from that table; D and trimming were deduced from the DNA. A total of roughly 500,000 clones appear in this sample, 80% to 90% of them only once. Approximately 2.9% of the sample goes to the ten largest clones.

This sequence uses TRBV10-3 and TRBJ2-5; 10 junctional bases match TRBD1. This receptor was taken from a human donor in a cohort sampled during active COVID-19. The sample was peripheral blood. The nucleotide sequence reads TGTGCCATCAGTGAGTCGACAGGGGGCGGAGAGACCCAGTACTTC. Its translation reads: CAISESTGGGETQYF.